One sample yielded the 28 T cell receptor beta chains listed below, sequenced in a study of post-analysis software for immune sequencing data. Points from the study as a whole: There were a few TRBV segments more frequent in patients than controls, and TRBV5-6, TRBV5-1 and TRBV20-1 were among them.

The antigens of these receptors remain unknown. Unique molecular identifiers were carried by the TCR beta cDNA libraries. TCRdb used MiXCR to reprocess the PCR reads, holding one entry per CDR3 protein. Here the sample spans approximately 730,000 distinct CDR3 sequences, around 27% being singletons. Sequencing used blood. These receptors were collected from a girl aged 10 to 17 with multiple sclerosis.

The chain has TRBV19 and TRBJ1-1; TRBD1 is a possible D gene (6 bases). The V and J ends lost 6 bases and 1 base respectively, with 12 bases between them. From germline, CDR1 is LNHDA and CDR2 SQIVND (reference sequence). The CDR3 totals 14 residues. The CDR3 reads CASRPQGRNTEAFF. CDR3 nucleotides: TGTGCCAGTAGACCACAGGGCCGGAACACTGAAGCTTTCTTT.

This clonotype occurred a few times. The chain links TRBV7-9 to TRBJ2-5; 8 bases fit TRBD2. Germline V gene lookup returns CDR1 SEHNR and CDR2 FQNEAQ (reference sequence). V shed 4 bases, J shed 11 bases, and the junction held 15 bases outside the gene matches. The CDR3 is 15 amino acids. The CDR3 DNA reads TGTGCCAGCAGCTCGGCTAGCGGGCAACTACGAGAGCAGTACTTC. It encodes CASSSASGQLREQYF.

The chain employs TRBV4-1 and TRBJ1-1, with a weak D call TRBD1 (5 bases). The CDR3 covers 15 residues. The germline V gene has CDR1 MGHRA and CDR2 YSYEKL. V lost 0 bases and J 1 base, leaving 9 bases between the germline ends. The CDR3, as DNA: TGCGCCAGCAGCCAAGACAGGGCTGCGAACACTGAAGCTTTCTTT. Residues: CASSQDRAANTEAFF.

This chain uses TRBV5-1 with TRBJ2-1, with D possibly called TRBD1 or TRBD2 (6 bases each). The germline V gene encodes CDR1 SGHRS and CDR2 YFSETQ. The length of the CDR3 is 15 residues. Deletions cut 2 bases from V and 4 bases from J, with 13 bases between. CDR3 region: CASSFLRGEYNEQFF. CDR3 coding DNA: TGCGCCAGCAGCTTTTTAAGGGGGGAGTACAATGAGCAGTTCTTC.

This clonotype was detected only a few times. The chain employs TRBV9 and TRBJ2-3; possibly TRBD1 for D (5 bases). V was pared by 0 bases and J by 4 bases, with 12 bases between. The CDR3 length is 15 residues. Germline V gene sequence: CDR1 SGDLS, CDR2 YYNGEE. The CDR3 loop reads CASSVAQGWADTQYF. CDR3 DNA: TGTGCCAGCAGCGTAGCGCAGGGATGGGCAGATACGCAGTATTTT.

This clonotype has ten or more counts. The chain recombines TRBV10-3 with TRBJ2-7; perhaps TRBD2 as D (7 bases). The V gene's germline CDR1 is ENHRY and CDR2 SYGVKD. CDR3 size: 12 residues. The ends were cut back, 5 bases at V and 9 bases at J, with 14 bases in the middle. CDR3 coding DNA: TGTGCCATCAGTTCCTTCGGGGGGCTGCAGTACTTC. It translates to CAISSFGGLQYF.

The chain employs TRBV28 and TRBJ1-5; D is unclear. The germline gives CDR1 MDHEN, CDR2 SYDVKM. V dropped 6 bases and J dropped 1 base, with 10 bases sitting between them. CDR3 length: 14 residues. The CDR3 spells CASSQSRSNQPQHF. For the CDR3, the DNA is TGTGCCAGCAGCCAGAGCAGGAGCAATCAGCCCCAGCATTTT.

V and J are TRBV24-1 and TRBJ2-1, with D perhaps matching TRBD1 (6 bases). The germline V gene encodes CDR1 KGHDR and CDR2 SFDVKD. Trimming took 7 bases from V and 6 from J, leaving 24 bases between them. The CDR3 loop spans 17 amino acids. CDR3 nucleotides: TGTGCCACCAGCAACTCAGGGGCTGGGACATTGGGCAATGAGCAGTTCTTC. It codes for CATSNSGAGTLGNEQFF.

The chain links TRBV6-2 or TRBV6-3 to TRBJ2-1; 10 nucleotides match TRBD2. CDR3 length: 15 residues. V trimming: 3 bases; J trimming: 5 bases; junction bases outside the gene matches: 4. Germline V lookup: CDR1 MNHEY, CDR2 SVGEGT. CDR3 amino acids: CASSYLAGVNNEQFF. The DNA of the CDR3 is TGTGCCAGCAGTTATCTAGCGGGAGTGAACAATGAGCAGTTCTTC.

This clonotype was observed many times. This chain connects TRBV6-6 to TRBJ1-2, with D perhaps TRBD1 (6 bases). V shed 4 bases and J shed 7 bases, with 13 bases lying between them. CDR3 length: 13 amino acids. Per germline, CDR1 MNHNY and CDR2 SVGAGI (reference sequence). For the CDR3, the DNA is TGTGCCAGCAGTTCCACAGGGTTAGCTGGCTACACCTTC. This gives the protein CASSSTGLAGYTF.

In this sample, this clonotype turned up a few times. The V and J genes are TRBV15 and TRBJ2-1; weak D call: TRBD1 (5 bases). CDR1 and CDR2 (germline): LNHNV, YYDKDF (reference sequence). CDR3 length equals 16 residues. Between the trimmed V and J ends, which lost 1 base and 3 bases, there was a span of 13 bases. CDR3 bases: TGTGCCACCAGCAGAGTGGTCAGGGCGAGCTACAATGAGCAGTTCTTC. Residues: CATSRVVRASYNEQFF.

In this sample, this clonotype turned up a few times. The chain is built from TRBV5-1 and TRBJ2-3; D remains unclear. This CDR3 spans 13 amino acids. Germline CDR1 reads SGHRS; CDR2 reads YFSETQ. The V end was cut by 3 bases, the J end by 6 bases, with 11 bases between. The CDR3 sequence is CASSSDAPDTQYF. In nucleotides, the CDR3 is TGCGCCAGCAGCTCGGACGCCCCCGATACGCAGTATTTT.

The rearrangement links TRBV20-1 to TRBJ1-2, with a possible D match to TRBD1 (6 bases). This CDR3 has 13 residues. Germline V lookup: CDR1 DFQATT, CDR2 SNEGSKA (reference sequence). Between the trimmed V and J ends, which lost 4 bases and 6 bases, there was a span of 15 bases. CDR3: CSAMGGHFDGYTF. As DNA, the CDR3 is TGCAGTGCTATGGGGGGGCATTTTGATGGCTACACCTTC.

This clonotype came up a few times. The V gene is TRBV5-6, the J gene TRBJ1-5; 9 nucleotides agree with TRBD1. The V and J ends lost 0 bases and 5 bases, in that order; junction bases with no gene match: 6. CDR1 and CDR2 (germline): SGHDT, YYEEEE. The CDR3 has 16 amino acids. The DNA for the CDR3 is TGTGCCAGCAGCTTGGGGTCGAGGACAGGGGATCAGCCCCAGCATTTT. Encoded protein: CASSLGSRTGDQPQHF.

The table lists this clonotype with a few counts. V is TRBV12-3 or TRBV12-4 and J is TRBJ2-3; D is uncertain. The CDR3 has 17 amino acids. The V end lost 4 bases, the J end lost 1 base, and 18 bases lay between the germline ends. CDR3 sequence reads: CASSSPRRRQGTDTQYF. Here the CDR3 DNA reads TGTGCCAGCAGTTCGCCACGTCGGAGACAAGGCACAGATACGCAGTATTTT.

This rearrangement joins TRBV10-3 to TRBJ1-1; no clear D. Trimming shortened V by 7 bases and J by 2 bases, and 5 bases separated the two germline ends. CDR1 and CDR2 (germline): ENHRY, SYGVKD. The CDR3 totals 11 residues. The CDR3 region has the DNA TGTGCCATCAAAGCCAACACTGAAGCTTTCTTT. Translation gives CAIKANTEAFF.

The chain is built from TRBV7-2 and TRBJ1-1; tentative D call: TRBD1 (6 bases). V lost 5 bases, J lost 1 base, and 14 bases lay in between. CDR1 and CDR2 from the germline V gene are SGHTA and FQGNSA. The CDR3 has 15 amino acids. CDR3 loop: CASSQSGTRNTEAFF. The CDR3 bases are TGTGCCAGCAGCCAGTCCGGGACACGGAACACTGAAGCTTTCTTT. Based on the CDR3 plus reference TRBV7-2 and TRBJ1-1, the full variable domain is GAGVSQSPSNKVTEKGKDVELRCDPISGHTALYWYRQSLGQGLEFLIYFQGNSAPDKSGLPSDRFSAERTGGSVSTLTIQRTQQEDSAVYLCASSQSGTRNTEAFFGQGTRLTVV.

The chain links TRBV20-1 to TRBJ2-1, with 8 bases that match TRBD2. The CDR3 sequence is 16 residues long. With V trimmed by 3 bases and J by 7 bases, 14 bases remained unmatched. CDR1 DFQATT and CDR2 SNEGSKA come from the germline V gene (reference sequence). CDR3 bases: TGCAGTGCTAGCGGGAGGGCCTTGGGGTACGGGAATGAGCAGTTCTTC. Residues: CSASGRALGYGNEQFF.

The chain has TRBV25-1 and TRBJ2-1; D may be TRBD1 (5 bases). The germline CDR1 and CDR2 sequences are MGHDK and SYGVNS. V lost 7 bases, J lost 4 bases, and 11 bases lay in between. This CDR3 is built from 13 residues. The CDR3 nucleotides read TGTGCCAGCAACCAAGACAGATACAATGAGCAGTTCTTC. This encodes CASNQDRYNEQFF. The entire variable domain, with the rest obtained from reference TRBV25-1 and TRBJ2-1, is as follows: EADIYQTPRYLVIGTGKKITLECSQTMGHDKMYWYQQDPGMELHLIHYSYGVNSTEKGDLSSESTVSRIRTEHFPLTLESARPSHTSQYLCASNQDRYNEQFFGPGTRLTVL.

The rearrangement links TRBV29-1 to TRBJ2-3; a possible D gene is TRBD1 (5 bases). The CDR3 sequence is 14 residues long. CDR1 is SQVTM and CDR2 is ANQGSEA in the germline V gene. V lost 5 bases and J lost 0, with 12 bases in between. The CDR3 here is CSVRPRESTDTQYF. CDR3 nucleotides: TGCAGCGTTCGTCCCAGGGAAAGCACAGATACGCAGTATTTT.

This clonotype has only a few counts. This rearrangement joins TRBV27 to TRBJ1-2; 8 nucleotides match TRBD1. The CDR3 consists of 15 residues. The ends lost 8 bases at V and 4 bases at J; junction bases unmatched: 12. CDR1 is MNHEY, CDR2 SMNVEV, per germline (reference sequence). CDR3 nucleotides: TGTGCCAGCTCTTCCGCAGGGGGCGCGGGCTATGGCTACACCTTC. This codes for CASSSAGGAGYGYTF.

This clonotype turned up a few times. This chain connects TRBV10-3 to TRBJ1-4; the D gene is possibly TRBD1 (5 bases). The CDR3 totals 11 residues. Germline-derived CDR1 and CDR2 are ENHRY and SYGVKD. V was clipped by 10 bases and J by 8 bases, with 11 bases between them. CDR3 protein: CATGGSEKLFF. CDR3 DNA sequence: TGTGCCACCGGGGGTTCAGAAAAACTGTTTTTT.

The genes are TRBV28 and TRBJ2-5; 7 nucleotides align to TRBD2. V was clipped by 2 bases and J by 1 base; unmatched bases: 4. CDR3 length equals 15 residues. Germline V lookup: CDR1 MDHEN, CDR2 SYDVKM. The CDR3 nucleotides are TGTGCCAGCAGTTTACTAGCGGAAGGCCAAGAGACCCAGTACTTC. Translation gives CASSLLAEGQETQYF.

Remarks on this clonotype: Being one base from a much bigger clone, this may be a read error. This chain connects TRBV7-2 to TRBJ2-3, with 10 bases lining up with TRBD2. The CDR3 is 18 residues long. Germline CDR1 SGHTA, CDR2 FQGNSA. DNA of the CDR3: TGTGCCAGCAGCTTTTTGAGGAGCGGGAGGGGACGCACAGATATGCAGTATTTT. Protein product: CASSFLRSGRGRTDMQYF. Together with reference TRBV7-2 and TRBJ2-3, the CDR3 gives the full variable domain: GAGVSQSPSNKVTEKGKDVELRCDPISGHTALYWYRQSLGQGLEFLIYFQGNSAPDKSGLPSDRFSAERTGGSVSTLTIQRTQQEDSAVYLCASSFLRSGRGRTDMQYFGPGTRLTVL.

The chain has TRBV7-9 and TRBJ2-3; D is tentatively TRBD1 or TRBD2 (6 bases each). V lost 1 base and J 2 bases, leaving 16 bases between the germline ends. CDR3 length equals 17 residues. The germline CDR1 and CDR2 sequences are SEHNR and FQNEAQ (reference sequence). The CDR3 DNA follows: TGTGCCAGCAGCTTAGTTGGATCGGGGGCATACACAGATACGCAGTATTTT. Protein: CASSLVGSGAYTDTQYF.

The V gene is TRBV4-1, the J gene TRBJ2-5, with 14 bases lining up with TRBD2. This CDR3 region has 18 residues. Germline CDR1 reads MGHRA; CDR2 reads YSYEKL. The trim removed 5 bases at V and 1 base at J, leaving 9 bases unmatched. The CDR3 nucleotides are TGCGCCAGCAGCTCCCTGGGACTAGCGGGAGTATCCCAAGAGACCCAGTACTTC. Residues: CASSSLGLAGVSQETQYF.

On this clonotype itself: A read error may be the cause here, since a much bigger clone is one base away. Here the CDR3 reads CAVSGGTVGETQYF. Written as DNA, the CDR3 is TGTGCCGTCAGTGGCGGGACAGTGGGGGAGACCCAGTACTTC. V gene TRBV10-3 combines with J gene TRBJ2-5; weak D call: TRBD1 (7 bases). CDR1 and CDR2 (germline): ENHRY, SYGVKD. The CDR3 covers 14 residues.

V and J are TRBV6-1 and TRBJ1-5; 9 bases match TRBD1. Trimming took 4 bases from V and 3 from J; bases not matched to a gene: 7. Germline CDR1 MNHNS, CDR2 SASEGT. The CDR3 consists of 16 residues. CDR3 sequence: CASSAMGQGPNQPQHF. CDR3 nucleotides: TGTGCCAGCAGTGCCATGGGACAGGGTCCCAATCAGCCCCAGCATTTT.